This TCR beta chain is drawn from a study of CD8+CD57+ T cells in acquired aplastic anemia. Overall study context: Yields of DNA that came from sorted CD4+ and CD8+ cells averaged approximately 3.5 ug. Findings of the study overall: Patients and controls were not found to differ significantly in CD8+ Simpson's diversity.

Both TCR beta VDJ combination and CDR3 sequence profiling were carried out. Genomic DNA was the template for this profiling. TCRdb used MiXCR to reprocess the reads, holding one entry per CDR3 protein. Found here are roughly 150,000 distinct CDR3 sequences, roughly 48% of them singletons; the top ten hold under 1.2%. Notes on this clonotype: What it binds is unknown.

Looked up from germline, CDR1 is SQVTM and CDR2 is ANQGSEA. The V and J ends lost 3 bases and 9 bases respectively, with 15 bases between them. This CDR3 is 13 amino acids long. Material for sequencing was sorted CD4+, CD8+, or CD8+CD57+ T cells (not recorded which) from PBMCs. The J gene is TRBJ2-1, the V gene TRBV29-1, with D hard to call. This sequence was found in a human donor in good health. This chain's CDR3 is CSVEVYAVGEQFF. In nucleotides, the CDR3 is TGCAGCGTTGAGGTCTATGCCGTGGGTGAGCAGTTCTTC.